A selection of T cell receptor beta chains follows, all from one sample in a study of T-cell memory formation after mild COVID-19. TCRdb fed the 5' RACE reads into MiXCR, producing one record per CDR3 protein. Of under 50,000 distinct CDR3 sequences in the sample, around a quarter were seen once. The sample was PBMCs or a T cell subset sorted from them (not recorded which). Receptors were obtained from a man aged 18 to 30 who had mild COVID-19 (a few samples of this study predate the infection). Cell type and time point are not known. The CDR3 runs from the conserved cysteine through the conserved F or W. A D gene is named only where the DNA matches it firmly. Clone size is shown for a subset of rows, as once, few, many or a class of expanded clone.

j_call	d_call	clone_size	v_call	cdr3_nt	cdr3_aa
TRBJ2-2	-	-	TRBV7-8	TGTGCCAGCAGCTTAGTAGCGCCCACCGGGGAGCTGTTTTTT	CASSLVAPTGELFF
TRBJ1-1	-	-	TRBV7-6	TGTGCCAGCAGCTTAGCCCGGCCAGGGCCGAACACTGAAGCTTTCTTT	CASSLARPGPNTEAFF
TRBJ2-7	TRBD2	-	TRBV5-1	TGCGCCAGCAGCTCTGGGACTAGTAAATCCTACGAGCAGTACTTC	CASSSGTSKSYEQYF
TRBJ1-1	-	-	TRBV4-2	TGTGCCAGCAGCCAGCGACAGAACACTGAAGCTTTCTTT	CASSQRQNTEAFF
TRBJ1-2	TRBD1	few	TRBV7-8	TGTGCCAGCAGCTTCCGGGACAGGGCGGATGGCTACACCTTC	CASSFRDRADGYTF
TRBJ1-1	-	few	TRBV7-9	TGTGCCAGCAGCTTAGGAGTCAGTTGGAACACTGAAGCTTTCTTT	CASSLGVSWNTEAFF
TRBJ1-2	TRBD1	few	TRBV7-9	TGTGCCAGCAGCTTGACAGGGCTCGATGGCTACACCTTC	CASSLTGLDGYTF
TRBJ1-1	-	few	TRBV20-1	TGCAGTGCTAGGGACCGCACAGGGAACACTGAAGCTTTCTTT	CSARDRTGNTEAFF
TRBJ2-3	-	-	TRBV4-1	TGCGCCAGCAGCCACCATTTGACAGCCACAGATACGCAGTATTTT	CASSHHLTATDTQYF
TRBJ2-3	-	few	TRBV4-3	TGCGCCAGCAGCCCAGGGGGGGATACGCAGTATTTT	CASSPGGDTQYF
TRBJ2-6	-	once	TRBV6-6	TGTGCCAGCAGCCCCGTTCTGGAAGGGGCCAACGTCCTGACTTTC	CASSPVLEGANVLTF
TRBJ2-2	-	few	TRBV3-1	TGTGCCAGCAGCCCCGCTTATGGCGGGGAGCTGTTTTTT	CASSPAYGGELFF
TRBJ2-7	-	few	TRBV20-1	TGCAGTGCTAGAGATACAGGACAGAAGTACGAGCAGTACTTC	CSARDTGQKYEQYF
TRBJ2-4	-	few	TRBV5-1	TGCGCCAGCAGCATAAGGACAGGAGGGATAGGCAAAAACATTCAGTACTTC	CASSIRTGGIGKNIQYF
TRBJ2-6	-	-	TRBV7-9	TGTGCCAGCAGCTTAGCGAGGGACCGTGCGGCAGGGGCCAACGTCCTGACTTTC	CASSLARDRAAGANVLTF
TRBJ2-3	-	few	TRBV9	TGTGCCAGCAGCGTCCTGGGTGGGGCCGACACAGATACGCAGTATTTT	CASSVLGGADTDTQYF
TRBJ2-7	-	-	TRBV30	TGTGCCTGGAGTGCAGTTAACGACGACTCCTACGAGCAGTACTTC	CAWSAVNDDSYEQYF
TRBJ1-1	-	-	TRBV7-8	TGTGCCAGCAGCTACCCGGGCGGCGAGGGCACTGAAGCTTTCTTT	CASSYPGGEGTEAFF
TRBJ2-3	TRBD2	-	TRBV7-8	TGTGCCAGCAGCCCCGCTCAAATGGGACTAGCGGGGGGCGGGGTGGGCACAGATACGCAGTATTTT	CASSPAQMGLAGGGVGTDTQYF
TRBJ2-5	-	few	TRBV7-7	TGTGCCAGCAGCGCAGTCACCGAAGATCAAGAGACCCAGTACTTC	CASSAVTEDQETQYF
TRBJ2-1	TRBD2	-	TRBV7-6	TGTGCCAGCAGCTCTACTAGCGGGGGGCTTAATGAGCAGTTCTTC	CASSSTSGGLNEQFF
TRBJ2-1	-	-	TRBV6-1	TGTGCCAGCAGAGAGACTAGATCTATTTTACTGAATGAGCAGTTCTTC	CASRETRSILLNEQFF
TRBJ1-3	-	-	TRBV7-9	TGTGCCAGCAGCTTGGAAAGGGAGGGAAACACCATATATTTT	CASSLEREGNTIYF
TRBJ2-3	-	many	TRBV3-1	TGTGCCAGCAGCCCCTTCTCTGGGTATACGCAGTATTTT	CASSPFSGYTQYF
TRBJ2-4	TRBD1	-	TRBV6-5	TGTGCCAGCGCCTGGGGGCAGGGGGACATTCAGTACTTC	CASAWGQGDIQYF
TRBJ2-1	-	few	TRBV4-2	TGTGCCAGCAGCCAAGATCAGACAGGATACTACAATGAGCAGTTCTTC	CASSQDQTGYYNEQFF
TRBJ2-3	-	-	TRBV28	TGTGCCAGCAGTTTGGGCGGGGTTAGCACAGATACGCAGTATTTT	CASSLGGVSTDTQYF
TRBJ2-5	-	-	TRBV15	TGTGCCACCGGTCTCGGAGGGGGGACCCAGTACTTC	CATGLGGGTQYF
TRBJ2-3	TRBD2	-	TRBV20-1	TGCAGTGCCCCACCGACTAGCGGGGTCACAGATACGCAGTATTTT	CSAPPTSGVTDTQYF